These 14 T cell receptor beta chains originate from one sample sequenced in a study of cytomegalovirus exposure and HLA in healthy donors. The PCR contained 60 Vbeta and 13 Jbeta primers. The method was immunoSEQ multiplex PCR; TCRdb's version includes in-frame clones alone and lacks a portion of them. This table holds under 150,000 clones. The sequencing sample was made of PBMCs. The receptors originated from a man aged 35-49 years in good health and CMV-seronegative.

The gene calls are TRBV5-1 and TRBJ2-5, with 11 bases identical to TRBD1. There are 15 residues in the CDR3. CDR1 and CDR2 (germline): SGHRS, YFSETQ. Trimming at V came to 7 bases and at J to 9 bases, leaving 14 bases not matched to a gene. CDR3 nucleotides: TGCGCCAGCGGGTCCGGACAGGGGGCCGGAGGAGCCCAGTACTTC. It codes for CASGSGQGAGGAQYF.

The CDR3 DNA reads TGCGCCAGCAGCCAAGTTCGGGGTGAAAAACTGTTTTTT. It yields the protein CASSQVRGEKLFF. This rearrangement joins TRBV4-1 to TRBJ1-4, with D uncertain. V was pared by 1 base and J by 7 bases, with 7 bases between. The CDR3 has 13 residues. CDR1 and CDR2 (germline): MGHRA, YSYEKL.

J is TRBJ1-1 and V is TRBV4-3, with no clear D. This CDR3 spans 16 amino acids. The germline V and J ends were trimmed by 7 bases and 4 bases, with 22 bases remaining between them. Germline-derived CDR1 and CDR2 are LGHNA and YSLEER. CDR3 protein: CASKHRTRKAGTEAFF. In DNA form, the CDR3 reads TGCGCCAGCAAACACCGGACCCGGAAGGCGGGCACTGAAGCTTTCTTT.

J is TRBJ1-2 and V is TRBV11-2, with 7 bases matching TRBD1. V dropped 4 bases and J dropped 7; count of bases not matched to a gene: 9. Germline CDR1 is SGHAT and CDR2 is FQNNGV. CDR3 length equals 14 residues. The CDR3 loop is CASSWSGTEGGYTF. CDR3 coding DNA: TGTGCCAGCAGCTGGTCCGGGACAGAGGGTGGCTACACCTTC.

The CDR3, as DNA: TGCGCCAGCAGCTTGGACCCAGGGGGACAAGAGACCCAGTACTTC. The encoded protein is CASSLDPGGQETQYF. This chain links TRBV5-1 with TRBJ2-5, with TRBD1 matching 7 bases. This CDR3 spans 15 amino acids. Germline trimming cut 0 bases from V and 2 bases from J; bases unmatched to any gene: 4. The germline CDR1 and CDR2 sequences are SGHRS and YFSETQ.

The rearrangement joins TRBV29-1 to TRBJ2-7; D is unresolved. The CDR3 covers 11 residues. Germline CDR1 reads SQVTM; CDR2 reads ANQGSEA. V was trimmed by 4 bases and J by 4 bases, leaving 8 bases between them. This chain's CDR3 is CSVAVEYEQYF. CDR3 in DNA: TGCAGCGTTGCTGTGGAGTACGAGCAGTACTTC.

The CDR3 DNA sequence: TGTGCCAGCAGCTGGAGACAGGGGCCTGGCGGGGAGCTGTTTTTT. It translates to CASSWRQGPGGELFF. The rearrangement uses TRBV7-2 and TRBJ2-2, with 8 bases that match TRBD1. V trimming: 4 bases; J trimming: 7 bases; junction bases outside the gene matches: 8. The CDR3 runs 15 residues. Per germline, CDR1 SGHTA and CDR2 FQGNSA.

The gene calls are TRBV14 and TRBJ2-2, with D hard to call. Germline CDR1 and CDR2: SGHDN and FVKESK. The V and J ends lost 2 bases and 5 bases respectively, with 6 bases between them. The CDR3 is made up of 13 amino acids. CDR3 nucleotide sequence: TGTGCCAGCAGCCAATCTGTTACCGGGGAGCTGTTTTTT. Translated, it gives CASSQSVTGELFF.

V is TRBV5-4 and J is TRBJ1-1; 8 nucleotides line up with TRBD1. The CDR3 spans 15 residues. With 0 bases clipped from V and 6 bases from J, the junction kept 7 bases outside the gene matches. The germline CDR1 and CDR2 sequences are SGHNT and YYREEE (reference sequence). The CDR3 is CASSLAGAQGAEAFF. Written as DNA, the CDR3 is TGTGCCAGCAGCTTGGCCGGGGCACAGGGGGCTGAAGCTTTCTTT.

The rearrangement links TRBV29-1 to TRBJ1-2; TRBD1 is a possible D gene (6 bases). The length of the CDR3 is 15 residues. V lost 0 bases and J lost 3, with 14 bases in between. Germline V gene lookup returns CDR1 SQVTM and CDR2 ANQGSEA. In DNA form, the CDR3 reads TGCAGCGTTGAAGATCTTGGGGGCACAGACTATGGCTACACCTTC. Protein: CSVEDLGGTDYGYTF.

This chain uses TRBV5-1 with TRBJ2-3; D remains unclear. V was trimmed by 2 bases and J by 0 bases, leaving 10 bases between them. Germline loops: CDR1 SGHRS, CDR2 YFSETQ. The CDR3 loop spans 15 amino acids. CDR3 sequence: CASSFGSPSTDTQYF. CDR3 bases: TGCGCCAGCAGCTTCGGGTCACCTAGCACAGATACGCAGTATTTT.

This sequence joins TRBV6-5 and TRBJ2-1, with 7 bases lining up with TRBD2. CDR1 and CDR2 from the germline V gene are MNHEY and SVGAGI. Germline trimming cut 2 bases from V and 2 bases from J; bases unmatched to any gene: 3. This CDR3 is built from 15 residues. CDR3: CASSYGGGTYNEQFF. CDR3 DNA: TGTGCCAGCAGTTACGGGGGGGGAACCTACAATGAGCAGTTCTTC.

The V call is TRBV2, the J call TRBJ2-1; a possible D gene is TRBD2 (7 bases). V lost 7 bases, J lost 7 bases, and 14 bases lay in between. CDR1 SNHLY and CDR2 FYNNEI come from the germline V gene. This CDR3 has 13 residues. CDR3 sequence (DNA): TGTGCCAGCACCCTACAGGGAGGGAATGAGCAGTTCTTC. This sequence encodes CASTLQGGNEQFF.

The rearrangement links TRBV19 to TRBJ1-5; D gene uncertain. This CDR3 spans 16 amino acids. Germline V gives CDR1 LNHDA, CDR2 SQIVND (reference sequence). The V gene lost 2 bases and the J gene lost 5 bases, with 16 bases spanning the gap. In DNA form, the CDR3 reads TGTGCCAGTAGTATAAAGGCCGGGGATGGTCATCAGCCCCAGCATTTT. Protein product: CASSIKAGDGHQPQHF. The whole variable domain, remainder taken from reference TRBV19 and TRBJ1-5, is DGGITQSPKYLFRKEGQNVTLSCEQNLNHDAMYWYRQDPGQGLRLIYYSQIVNDFQKGDIAEGYSVSREKKESFPLTVTSAQKNPTAFYLCASSIKAGDGHQPQHFGDGTRLSIL.